This T cell receptor beta chain stems from a study of blood T cell repertoires in COVID-19. Recruitment covered some 25 US areas and drew participants whose ages spanned roughly 18 to 100 years. The data were produced by immunoSEQ multiplex PCR, yet TCRdb's version contains in-frame clones alone and is incomplete. Of 200,000 to 250,000 clones listed, about 90% are singletons. Sequenced material: PBMCs or T cells enriched from blood (not recorded which). This clonotype originated in a woman aged 25 to 45 who had been exposed to COVID-19.

In DNA form, the CDR3 reads TGTGCCAGTAGACTCACTAGCGGGAGAGGGACAGATACGCAGTATTTT. It codes for CASRLTSGRGTDTQYF. This rearrangement joins TRBV19 to TRBJ2-3; 11 bases line up with TRBD2. Germline assignment: CDR1 LNHDA and CDR2 SQIVND (reference sequence). The CDR3 is made up of 16 amino acids. Trimming took 6 bases from V and 3 from J; bases not matched to a gene: 8.